This record looks at one T cell receptor (beta chain) sequence and its context. The antigen it recognizes is unknown. Base qualities are missing; no much larger clone stands one base away. After removal of 4 bases from V and 12 bases from J, the junction retains 24 bases not matched to a gene. CDR1 and CDR2 are drawn from the germline V gene (reference sequence): DFQATT, SNEGSKA. The CDR3, from cysteine to phenylalanine, totals 17 residues. Of all the DNA, just the CDR3 is kept, 51 bases in frame from base 1. The data are from a study of response to subunit inactivated influenza vaccine (dated 2018 in TCRdb). Regarding the complete study: Deep quantitative T cell receptor repertoire profiling was used in the study to track responses to a trivalent subunit inactivated influenza vaccine.

Receptor libraries were prepared by RT-PCR. These reads were obtained on an Illumina HiSeq 2500. TCRdb handled the public reads itself, with Q25 trimming in fastp and clone calling in MiXCR, and kept productive beta chains. Each CDR3 protein gets just one entry, which takes the most common genes and DNA from the rows behind it. The sample records almost 600,000 distinct CDR3 sequences, approximately 15% of which are singletons. The ten top clones hold 8.5% to 14% of the sample. The investigation overall reported the following: It was suggested by the authors that each seasonal influenza vaccination may recruit only a limited number of new T cells.

Recombination joined TRBV20-1 with TRBJ2-1; the central 7 bases match TRBD2. The sequence was obtained from a man in his fifties who received an inactivated influenza vaccine. Donor details come from another sample of the same person, matched by shared clones. The specimen was PBMCs from blood, collected 12 days after vaccination. Here the CDR3 is given as CSATVSPRETSGRRQFF. The nucleotide sequence reads TGCAGTGCTACAGTATCCCCGCGGGAGACCTCGGGGCGGCGGCAGTTCTTC.